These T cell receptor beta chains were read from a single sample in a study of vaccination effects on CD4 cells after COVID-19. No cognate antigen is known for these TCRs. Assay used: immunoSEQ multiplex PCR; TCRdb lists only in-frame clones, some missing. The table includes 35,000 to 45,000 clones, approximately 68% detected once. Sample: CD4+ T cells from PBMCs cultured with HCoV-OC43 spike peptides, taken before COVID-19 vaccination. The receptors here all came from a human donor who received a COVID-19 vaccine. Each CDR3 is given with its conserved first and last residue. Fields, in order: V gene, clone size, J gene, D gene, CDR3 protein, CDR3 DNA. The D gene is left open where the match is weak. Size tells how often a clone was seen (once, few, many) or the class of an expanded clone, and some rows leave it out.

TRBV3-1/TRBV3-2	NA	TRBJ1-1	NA	CASSHYAREAFF	TGTGCCAGCAGCCATTACGCGCGAGAAGCTTTCTTT
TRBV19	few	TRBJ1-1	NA	CASRIRGNTEAFF	TGTGCCAGTAGAATCAGGGGGAACACTGAAGCTTTCTTT
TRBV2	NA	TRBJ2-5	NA	CASNGAEGQETQYF	TGTGCCAGCAACGGGGCTGAGGGGCAAGAGACCCAGTACTTC
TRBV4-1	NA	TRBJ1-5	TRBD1	CASSQGQGAGQPQHF	TGCGCCAGCAGCCAGGGACAGGGGGCGGGTCAGCCCCAGCATTTT
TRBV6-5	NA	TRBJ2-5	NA	CASSYLRAGGTQYF	TGTGCCAGCAGTTACTTGCGGGCGGGCGGGACCCAGTACTTC
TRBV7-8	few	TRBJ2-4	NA	CASSFSTPNIQYF	TGTGCCAGCAGCTTTAGTACGCCGAACATTCAGTACTTC
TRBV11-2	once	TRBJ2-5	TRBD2	CASSYTATSGQETQYF	TGTGCCAGCAGCTACACCGCGACTAGCGGGCAAGAGACCCAGTACTTC
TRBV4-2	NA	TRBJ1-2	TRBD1	CASSQSEGARGYTF	TGTGCCAGCAGCCAATCAGAGGGGGCGCGTGGCTACACCTTC
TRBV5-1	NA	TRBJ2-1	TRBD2	CASSRGASGGVDGEQFF	TGCGCCAGCAGCCGCGGGGCTAGCGGGGGGGTGGATGGTGAGCAGTTCTTC
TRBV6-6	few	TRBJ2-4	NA	CASRETGRAKNIQYF	TGTGCCAGCAGGGAAACCGGACGAGCCAAAAACATTCAGTACTTC
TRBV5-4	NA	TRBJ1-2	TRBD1	CASRSTGGYGYTF	TGTGCCAGCAGATCGACAGGGGGCTATGGCTACACCTTC
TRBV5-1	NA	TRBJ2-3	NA	CASSSFGSTSTDTQYF	TGCGCCAGCAGCTCCTTTGGCTCCACGAGCACAGATACGCAGTATTTT
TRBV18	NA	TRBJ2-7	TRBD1	CASSSPGTGNYEQYF	TGTGCCAGCTCATCTCCGGGGACAGGGAACTACGAGCAGTACTTC
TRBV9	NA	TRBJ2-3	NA	CASSVAGTSTDTQYF	TGTGCCAGCAGCGTAGCGGGGACTAGCACAGATACGCAGTATTTT
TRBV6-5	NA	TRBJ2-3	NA	CATEEWDTQYF	TGTGCCACCGAGGAGTGGGATACGCAGTATTTT
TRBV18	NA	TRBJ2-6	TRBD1	CASSLGQGYHSGANVLTF	TGTGCCAGCTCCTTGGGACAGGGGTATCACTCTGGGGCCAACGTCCTGACTTTC